Each of the 10 T cell receptor beta chains below was sequenced from the same sample in a study of tumor-infiltrating lymphocytes in primary liver carcinoma. Synthesis of TCR beta cDNA was carried out from 500 ng total RNA with a constant-region primer. A slightly modified ARM-PCR protocol with three nested multiplex PCR rounds produced these TCR beta libraries. The two initial PCR rounds, roughly 11 cycles each, used TRBV1-TRBV30 forward and C-beta reverse primers. Each CDR3 protein gets one entry after TCRdb re-called the multiplex PCR reads with MiXCR. The sample yields around 170,000 distinct CDR3 sequences, about 60% seen once. Germline DNA was extracted too, while blood RNA derived from unsorted whole blood. The sequenced material came from peripheral blood. These receptors were obtained from a man aged 35-49 years with primary liver carcinoma and hepatitis B virus infection.

As concerns this clonotype: Given the absence of the conserved phenylalanine or tryptophan at the CDR3 end, a read error is likely. The chain combines TRBV4-2 with TRBJ2-1; D not resolved. Germline V gives CDR1 LGHNA, CDR2 YNFKEQ. The CDR3 spans 13 residues. V was trimmed by 0 bases and J by 8 bases, leaving 8 bases between them. The CDR3 sequence: CASSQETWHEQFL. DNA for the CDR3: TGTGCCAGCAGCCAAGAGACGTGGCATGAGCAGTTCTTA.

This clonotype turned up a few times. The chain joins TRBV12-3 or TRBV12-4 to TRBJ2-4; D not certain. The CDR3 sequence is 13 residues long. V was trimmed by 3 bases and J by 7 bases, leaving 10 bases between them. The CDR3 DNA sequence: TGTGCCAGCAGTTTGCACGAATCGAACATTCAGTACTTC. It translates to CASSLHESNIQYF.

This clonotype has just a few counts. With a much larger clone just one base away, this may be a read error. The V call is TRBV11-2, the J call TRBJ2-4; 7 bases fit TRBD1. This CDR3 region has 16 residues. Per germline, CDR1 SGHAT and CDR2 FQNNGV. J lost 1 base, V lost 7 bases, and 10 bases had no gene match. The CDR3, as DNA: TGTGCCAGCATCACCTTAAGGGGACAGGCCAAAAACATTCAGTACTTC. Translation gives CASITLRGQAKNIQYF.

The CDR3 region is CASSERVGYEQYF. CDR3 sequence (DNA): TGCGCCAGCAGTGAGAGGGTTGGCTACGAGCAGTACTTC. The genes are TRBV10-1 and TRBJ2-7; the D is unclear. Germline values: CDR1 WNHNN, CDR2 SYGVQD (reference sequence). The V gene lost 2 bases and the J gene lost 3 bases, with 8 bases spanning the gap. CDR3 length: 13 amino acids.

J is TRBJ2-7 and V is TRBV6-2 or TRBV6-3, with D possibly matching TRBD2 (6 bases). Trimming removed 6 bases from V and 5 bases from J, with 14 bases in between. CDR3 length equals 13 residues. CDR1 and CDR2 from the germline V gene are MNHEY and SVGEGT. CDR3 nucleotides: TGTGCCAGCAGCCCTCCGGGGGACCACGAGCAGTACTTC. Translated, it gives CASSPPGDHEQYF.

V usage is TRBV11-2 and J usage is TRBJ2-7; 9 positions agree with TRBD1. The J segment lost 10 bases and the V segment lost 4 bases, leaving 11 bases of the junction unmatched. Germline V CDR1 and CDR2: SGHAT, FQNNGV. The CDR3 consists of 14 residues. The CDR3 coding sequence is TGTGCCAGCAGCTCGAGACAGGGGGAATACCAACAGTACTTC. Translation: CASSSRQGEYQQYF.

V usage is TRBV7-9 and J usage is TRBJ2-7, with D unresolved. In germline, CDR1 is SEHNR, CDR2 FQNEAQ (reference sequence). This CDR3 contains 13 residues. V lost 5 bases and J 2 bases, leaving 10 bases between the germline ends. Written as DNA, the CDR3 is TGTGCCAGCAGCCTGGATGGCCCCTACGAGCAGTACTTC. Translating it yields CASSLDGPYEQYF.

Many counts were recorded for this clonotype. The chain is built from TRBV11-2 and TRBJ1-4; no reliable D call. Germline CDR1 SGHAT, CDR2 FQNNGV. The V end lost 6 bases, the J end lost 6 bases, and 17 bases lay between the germline ends. The CDR3 contains 15 residues. In DNA, the CDR3 is TGTGCCAGCAGTAGAGAGGCGGCCAGCGATGAAAAACTGTTTTTT. Encoded protein: CASSREAASDEKLFF.

This clonotype was observed a few times. A much bigger clone sits one base away, suggesting this may be a read error. This chain links TRBV11-2 with TRBJ2-7; tentatively, D is TRBD2 (6 bases). The CDR3 sequence is 14 residues long. Looked up from germline, CDR1 is SGHAT and CDR2 is FQNNGV. V lost 5 bases, J lost 6 bases, and 17 bases lay in between. The CDR3 is CASSPRPDGGEQYF. CDR3 nucleotide sequence: TGTGCCAGCAGCCCTCGACCGGACGGGGGCGAGCAGTACTTC.

This clonotype has more than one count but fewer than ten. The genes are TRBV12-5 and TRBJ2-3; TRBD2 might be the D (5 bases). The CDR3 totals 14 residues. Germline-derived CDR1 and CDR2 are LGHNT and FRNRAP. With 8 bases removed from V and 2 bases from J, the gap between germline ends came to 14 bases. The CDR3 loop is CASRKGRNTDTQYF. CDR3 sequence (DNA): TGTGCTAGTAGAAAAGGGAGAAACACAGATACGCAGTATTTT.